This TCR beta chain was sequenced in a study of blood T cell repertoires in COVID-19. The protocol was immunoSEQ multiplex PCR, while the TCRdb copy is restricted to in-frame clones and leaves out a portion. This repertoire shows about 190,000 clones, 88% found once; its top ten account for around 6.6%. Sequencing used peripheral blood. This TCR was sampled from a woman in her 40s who had recovered from COVID-19.

The CDR3 reads CASRFGRGGANQPQHF. CDR3 coding DNA: TGTGCCAGCAGATTCGGGCGCGGGGGGGCCAATCAGCCCCAGCATTTT. The V gene is TRBV28, the J gene TRBJ1-5, with D possibly TRBD1 on 6 matching bases. Per germline, CDR1 MDHEN and CDR2 SYDVKM. The CDR3 extends over 16 amino acids. V lost 6 bases and J lost 3, with 18 bases in between.